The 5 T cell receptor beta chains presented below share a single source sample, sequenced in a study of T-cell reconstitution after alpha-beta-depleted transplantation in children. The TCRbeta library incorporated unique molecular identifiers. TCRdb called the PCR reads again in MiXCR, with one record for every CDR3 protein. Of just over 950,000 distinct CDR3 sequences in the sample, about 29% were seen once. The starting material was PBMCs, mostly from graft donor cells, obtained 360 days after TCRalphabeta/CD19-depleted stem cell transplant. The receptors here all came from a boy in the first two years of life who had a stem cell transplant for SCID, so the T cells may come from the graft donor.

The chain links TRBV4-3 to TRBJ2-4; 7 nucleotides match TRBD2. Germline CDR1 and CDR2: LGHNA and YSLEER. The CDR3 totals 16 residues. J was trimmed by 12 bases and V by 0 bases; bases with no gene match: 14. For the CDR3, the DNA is TGCGCCAGCAGCCAAGAATGGGGGGGTATTGGGTCGGGTCAGTACTTC. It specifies CASSQEWGGIGSGQYF.

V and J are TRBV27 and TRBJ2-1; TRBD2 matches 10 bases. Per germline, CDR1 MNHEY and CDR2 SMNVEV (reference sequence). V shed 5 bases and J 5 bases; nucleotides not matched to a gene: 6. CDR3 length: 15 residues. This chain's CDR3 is CASSPRGLANNEQFF. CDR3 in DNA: TGTGCCAGCAGTCCCCGGGGACTAGCGAACAATGAGCAGTTCTTC.

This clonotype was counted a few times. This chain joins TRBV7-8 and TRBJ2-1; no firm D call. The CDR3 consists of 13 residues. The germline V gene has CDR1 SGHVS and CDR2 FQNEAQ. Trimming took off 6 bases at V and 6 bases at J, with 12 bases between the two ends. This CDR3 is CASSLVPANEQFF. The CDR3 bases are TGTGCCAGCAGTCTAGTTCCGGCCAATGAGCAGTTCTTC.

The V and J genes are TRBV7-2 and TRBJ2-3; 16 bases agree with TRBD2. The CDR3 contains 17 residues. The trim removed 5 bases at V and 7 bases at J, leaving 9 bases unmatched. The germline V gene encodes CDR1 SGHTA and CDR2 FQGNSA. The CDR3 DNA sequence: TGTGCCAGCAGCCCCCCGGGACTAGCGGGGGGGCGGAATACGCAGTATTTT. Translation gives CASSPPGLAGGRNTQYF.

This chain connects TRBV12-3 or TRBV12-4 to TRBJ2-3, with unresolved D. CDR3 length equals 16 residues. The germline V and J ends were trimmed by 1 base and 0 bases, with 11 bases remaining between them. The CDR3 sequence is CASSLGVARSTDTQYF. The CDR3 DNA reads TGTGCCAGCAGTTTAGGGGTCGCCAGGAGCACAGATACGCAGTATTTT.